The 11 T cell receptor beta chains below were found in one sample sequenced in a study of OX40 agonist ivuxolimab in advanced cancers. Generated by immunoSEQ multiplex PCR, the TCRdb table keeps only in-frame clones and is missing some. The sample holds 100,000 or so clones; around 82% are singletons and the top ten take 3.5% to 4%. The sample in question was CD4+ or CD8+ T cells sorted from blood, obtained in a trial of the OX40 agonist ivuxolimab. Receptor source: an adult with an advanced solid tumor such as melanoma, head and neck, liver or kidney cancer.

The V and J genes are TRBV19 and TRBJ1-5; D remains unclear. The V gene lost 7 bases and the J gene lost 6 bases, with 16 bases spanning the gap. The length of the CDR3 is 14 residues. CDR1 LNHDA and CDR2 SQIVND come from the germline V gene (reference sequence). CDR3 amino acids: CASTKARNTQPQHF. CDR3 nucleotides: TGTGCCAGTACCAAGGCCAGGAACACTCAGCCCCAGCATTTT.

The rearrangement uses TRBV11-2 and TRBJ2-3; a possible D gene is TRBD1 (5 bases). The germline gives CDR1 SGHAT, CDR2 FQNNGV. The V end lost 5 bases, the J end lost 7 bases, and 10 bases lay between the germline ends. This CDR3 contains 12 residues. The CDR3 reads CASSARQYTQYF. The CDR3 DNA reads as TGTGCCAGCAGCGCCAGACAGTATACGCAGTATTTT. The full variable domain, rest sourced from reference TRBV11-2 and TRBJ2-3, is EAGVAQSPRYKIIEKRQSVAFWCNPISGHATLYWYQQILGQGPKLLIQFQNNGVVDDSQLPKDRFSAERLKGVDSTLKIQPAKLEDSAVYLCASSARQYTQYFGPGTRLTVL.

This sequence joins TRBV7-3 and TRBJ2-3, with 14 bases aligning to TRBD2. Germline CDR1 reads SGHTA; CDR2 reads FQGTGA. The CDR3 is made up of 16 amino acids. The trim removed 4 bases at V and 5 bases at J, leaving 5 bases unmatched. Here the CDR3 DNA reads TGTGCCAGCAGCTCAGGACTAGCGGGAGGAGGAGATACGCAGTATTTT. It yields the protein CASSSGLAGGGDTQYF.

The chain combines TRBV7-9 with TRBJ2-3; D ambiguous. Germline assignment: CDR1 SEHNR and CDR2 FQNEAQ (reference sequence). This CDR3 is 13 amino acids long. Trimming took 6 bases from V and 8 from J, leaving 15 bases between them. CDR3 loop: CASSPTGPLTQYF. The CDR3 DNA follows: TGTGCCAGCAGTCCAACCGGGCCGCTTACGCAGTATTTT.

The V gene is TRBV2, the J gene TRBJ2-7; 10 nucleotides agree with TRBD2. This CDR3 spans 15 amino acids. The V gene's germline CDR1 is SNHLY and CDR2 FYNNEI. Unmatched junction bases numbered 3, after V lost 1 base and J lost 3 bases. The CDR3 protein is CASSEVAGGNYEQYF. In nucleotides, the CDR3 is TGTGCCAGCAGTGAAGTAGCGGGAGGCAACTACGAGCAGTACTTC.

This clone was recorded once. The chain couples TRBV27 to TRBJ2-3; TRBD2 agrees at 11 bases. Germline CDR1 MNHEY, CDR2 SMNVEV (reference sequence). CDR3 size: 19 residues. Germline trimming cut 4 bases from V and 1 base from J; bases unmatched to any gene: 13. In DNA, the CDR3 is TGTGCCAGCAGTTACCGACCGGGACTAGCGGTTAGGGGCACAGATACGCAGTATTTT. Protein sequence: CASSYRPGLAVRGTDTQYF.

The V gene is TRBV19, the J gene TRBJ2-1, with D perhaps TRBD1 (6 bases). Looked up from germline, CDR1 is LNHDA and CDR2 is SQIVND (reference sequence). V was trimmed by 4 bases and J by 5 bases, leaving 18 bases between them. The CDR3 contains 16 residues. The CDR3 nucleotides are TGTGCCAGTAGTACGAGACAGGTCGATTTGGACAATGAGCAGTTCTTC. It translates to CASSTRQVDLDNEQFF.

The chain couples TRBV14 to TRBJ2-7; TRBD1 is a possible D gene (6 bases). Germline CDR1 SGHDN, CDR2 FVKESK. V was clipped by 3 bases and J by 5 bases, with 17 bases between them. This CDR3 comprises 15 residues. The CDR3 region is CASSHTGKGIDEQYF. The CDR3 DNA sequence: TGTGCCAGCAGCCATACAGGGAAGGGAATCGACGAGCAGTACTTC.

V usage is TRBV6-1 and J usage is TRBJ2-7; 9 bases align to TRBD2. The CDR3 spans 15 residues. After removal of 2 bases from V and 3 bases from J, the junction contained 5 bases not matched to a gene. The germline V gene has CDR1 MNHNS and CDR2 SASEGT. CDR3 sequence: CASSEFGSGSYEQYF. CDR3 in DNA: TGTGCCAGCAGTGAATTCGGTAGCGGGAGCTACGAGCAGTACTTC.

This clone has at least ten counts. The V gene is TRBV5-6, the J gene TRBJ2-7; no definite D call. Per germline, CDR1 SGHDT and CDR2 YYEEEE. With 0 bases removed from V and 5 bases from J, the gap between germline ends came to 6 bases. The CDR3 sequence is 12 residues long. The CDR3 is CASSLDENEQYF. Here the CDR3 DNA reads TGTGCCAGCAGCTTGGACGAAAACGAGCAGTACTTC.

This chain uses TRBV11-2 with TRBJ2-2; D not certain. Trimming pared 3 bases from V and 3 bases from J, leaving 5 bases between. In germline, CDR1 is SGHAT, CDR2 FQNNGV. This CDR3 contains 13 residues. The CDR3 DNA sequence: TGTGCCAGCAGCTTTAGTTACACCGGGGAGCTGTTTTTT. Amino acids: CASSFSYTGELFF.